This TCR beta chain is from a study of memory CD4+ T cells and cytomegalovirus serostatus. Clones were sequenced by immunoSEQ multiplex PCR, and TCRdb holds only the in-frame ones, with some missing. The sample has 75,000 to 95,000 clones, 65% to 85% seen once; the top ten hold around 0.73%. The sort gate was single viable CD3+CD4+CD8-CD45RO+ cells for memory CD4+ T cells. Germline loops: CDR1 DFQATT, CDR2 SNEGSKA (reference sequence). Trimming removed 5 bases from V and 6 bases from J, with 9 bases in between. The CDR3 contains 11 residues. The sample was memory CD4+ T cells from blood. This rearrangement joins TRBV20-1 to TRBJ2-3, with D perhaps TRBD1 or TRBD2 (5 bases each). The TCR comes from an adult in good health and CMV-seronegative. Here the CDR3 DNA reads TGCAGTGCTGGGGGTCCCGATACGCAGTATTTT. Translating gives CSAGGPDTQYF.